This is a list of T cell receptor beta chains from one sample in a study of shared clonotypes between healthy human individuals. Generated by immunoSEQ multiplex PCR, the TCRdb table keeps only in-frame clones and is missing some. This table has 2,100,000 or so clones, 90% to 97% appearing once. Specimen: naive CD4+ T cells sorted from blood. These receptors all stem from a man aged 18 to 30 in good health. Each CDR3 is given with its conserved first and last residue. D genes are given only for firm matches. Not all rows give a size; the values are once, few, many and, for expanded clones, a class.

d_call | clone_size | j_call | v_call | cdr3_aa | cdr3_nt
. | . | TRBJ1-3 | TRBV6-5 | CASRDGQNTIYF | TGTGCCAGCAGGGACGGTCAAAACACCATATATTTT
. | . | TRBJ1-1 | TRBV6-6 | CASSKGHPGNTEAFF | TGTGCCAGCAGTAAGGGACACCCGGGGAACACTGAAGCTTTCTTT
. | . | TRBJ1-2 | TRBV7-2 | CASSGSLGANYGYTF | TGTGCCAGCAGTGGGAGTTTGGGAGCTAACTATGGCTACACCTTC
. | . | TRBJ1-1 | TRBV29-1 | CSADRGGTEAFF | TGCAGCGCCGATAGGGGGGGCACTGAAGCTTTCTTT
TRBD1 | . | TRBJ2-7 | TRBV7-9 | CASSLQGAVDEQYF | TGTGCCAGCAGCCTACAGGGGGCAGTCGACGAGCAGTACTTC
TRBD1 | . | TRBJ2-1 | TRBV5-8 | CASIPRTGYNEQFF | TGTGCCAGCATCCCCCGGACAGGTTACAATGAGCAGTTCTTC
. | . | TRBJ2-1 | TRBV5-4 | CASSLVGQASNSYNEQFF | TGTGCCAGCAGCTTGGTAGGGCAGGCGAGCAACTCCTACAATGAGCAGTTCTTC
TRBD1 | . | TRBJ1-1 | TRBV10-3 | CAISESQGMTEAFF | TGTGCCATCAGTGAGTCACAGGGGATGACTGAAGCTTTCTTT
. | . | TRBJ2-3 | TRBV9 | CASSATGYFTDTQYF | TGTGCCAGCAGCGCGACAGGATATTTCACAGATACGCAGTATTTT
TRBD1 | . | TRBJ1-4 | TRBV5-8 | CASSFGRGTANEKLFF | TGTGCCAGCAGCTTCGGGCGGGGGACAGCGAATGAAAAACTGTTTTTT
. | . | TRBJ2-2 | TRBV11-3 | CASSPLTGELFF | TGTGCCAGCAGCCCCCTCACCGGGGAGCTGTTTTTT
TRBD2 | . | TRBJ2-4 | TRBV27 | CASSLRLAGGKNIQYF | TGTGCCAGCAGTTTACGACTAGCGGGGGGCAAAAACATTCAGTACTTC
TRBD1 | . | TRBJ1-2 | TRBV29-1 | CSASPGTGNSNYGYTF | TGCAGCGCTAGTCCCGGGACAGGGAATAGTAACTATGGCTACACCTTC
TRBD1 | . | TRBJ2-7 | TRBV6-1 | CASSGTGASSYEQYF | TGTGCCAGCAGTGGGACAGGGGCTTCTTCCTACGAGCAGTACTTC
TRBD2 | . | TRBJ2-7 | TRBV28 | CASSLAGGPYEQYF | TGTGCCAGCAGTTTAGCGGGGGGGCCTTACGAGCAGTACTTC
TRBD1 | . | TRBJ1-5 | TRBV18 | CASSPQGDGNQPQHF | TGTGCCAGCTCGCCACAGGGGGATGGCAATCAGCCCCAGCATTTT
. | . | TRBJ1-2 | TRBV5-4 | CASSPQGKKSYGYTF | TGTGCCAGCAGCCCGCAGGGAAAAAAATCCTATGGCTACACCTTC
. | . | TRBJ1-1 | TRBV6-1 | CASSWVKNTEAFF | TGTGCCAGCAGTTGGGTGAAGAACACTGAAGCTTTCTTT
. | . | TRBJ1-3 | TRBV5-1 | CASSLDPASGNTIYF | TGCGCCAGCAGCTTGGATCCGGCCTCTGGAAACACCATATATTTT
. | . | TRBJ1-2 | TRBV6-5 | CASRRGTPNNYGYTF | TGTGCCAGCAGGCGCGGGACACCCAATAACTATGGCTACACCTTC
TRBD1 | . | TRBJ2-7 | TRBV5-1 | CASSGPGTVYEQYF | TGCGCCAGCAGCGGACCCGGGACAGTTTACGAGCAGTACTTC
. | . | TRBJ2-4 | TRBV6-5 | CASRETGVAKNIQYF | TGTGCCAGCAGAGAAACAGGAGTAGCCAAAAACATTCAGTACTTC
. | . | TRBJ1-5 | TRBV5-1 | CASSLAGYSNQPQHF | TGCGCCAGCAGCTTGGCAGGATATAGCAATCAGCCCCAGCATTTT
. | . | TRBJ2-6 | TRBV9 | CASSKGVGDFSGANVLTF | TGTGCCAGCAGCAAAGGGGTAGGGGACTTCTCTGGGGCCAACGTCCTGACTTTC
. | . | TRBJ1-3 | TRBV18 | CASSREDTIYF | TGTGCCAGCTCACGGGAGGACACCATATATTTT
TRBD2 | . | TRBJ2-2 | TRBV5-6 | CASSLGGGGHTGELFF | TGTGCCAGCAGCTTGGGAGGCGGGGGGCACACCGGGGAGCTGTTTTTT
TRBD1 | . | TRBJ2-1 | TRBV11-2 | CASSLVDRNNEQFF | TGTGCCAGCAGCTTAGTGGACAGGAACAATGAGCAGTTCTTC
. | . | TRBJ1-1 | TRBV6-5 | CASSRRDDTEAFF | TGTGCCAGCAGTCGCCGGGACGACACTGAAGCTTTCTTT
TRBD2 | . | TRBJ2-1 | TRBV7-2 | CASTLSGSNEQFF | TGTGCCAGTACGCTTAGCGGGAGTAATGAGCAGTTCTTC
. | . | TRBJ2-5 | TRBV5-4 | CASSLSGRGKTQYF | TGTGCCAGCAGCTTGAGTGGCAGGGGAAAGACCCAGTACTTC
. | . | TRBJ2-5 | TRBV18 | CASSPRVPQETQYF | TGTGCCAGCTCACCTAGAGTTCCCCAAGAGACCCAGTACTTC
. | . | TRBJ2-7 | TRBV11-2 | CASSLLQSYEQYF | TGTGCCAGCAGCTTACTCCAGTCCTACGAGCAGTACTTC
. | . | TRBJ1-1 | TRBV29-1 | CSAAPGSMNTEAFF | TGCAGCGCCGCGCCTGGGAGCATGAACACTGAAGCTTTCTTT
. | . | TRBJ2-5 | TRBV5-1 | CASKWAAEETQYF | TGCGCCAGCAAATGGGCGGCAGAAGAGACCCAGTACTTC
. | once | TRBJ1-2 | TRBV7-2 | CASSLAPGWGEGYTF | TGTGCCAGCAGCTTAGCCCCGGGGTGGGGGGAAGGCTACACCTTC
. | . | TRBJ2-3 | TRBV18 | CASSPKAGLTDTQYF | TGTGCCAGCTCACCGAAAGCGGGCCTCACAGATACGCAGTATTTT
TRBD1 | . | TRBJ1-5 | TRBV19 | CASTPGFKNRGRDQPQHF | TGTGCCAGTACCCCCGGCTTTAAAAACAGGGGAAGGGATCAGCCCCAGCATTTT
. | . | TRBJ1-1 | TRBV2 | CASSEAMVAFF | TGTGCCAGCAGTGAAGCTATGGTAGCTTTCTTT
. | . | TRBJ1-2 | TRBV5-1 | CASSLQRQAAYGYTF | TGCGCCAGCAGCTTACAAAGACAGGCCGCCTATGGCTACACCTTC
. | once | TRBJ1-5 | TRBV29-1 | CSVQVTNQPQHF | TGCAGCGTTCAGGTCACTAATCAGCCCCAGCATTTT
TRBD2 | . | TRBJ2-7 | TRBV5-1 | CASSPGLGYEQYF | TGCGCCAGCAGCCCCGGACTAGGTTACGAGCAGTACTTC
TRBD2 | . | TRBJ2-7 | TRBV5-6 | CASSLWGLASYEQYF | TGTGCCAGCAGCTTGTGGGGACTAGCGTCGTACGAGCAGTACTTC
TRBD2 | . | TRBJ2-5 | TRBV28 | CASSLQAGAAWTQYF | TGTGCCAGCAGTTTACAAGCGGGGGCCGCCTGGACCCAGTACTTC
. | once | TRBJ1-5 | TRBV11-2 | CASSLVRDQPQHF | TGTGCCAGCAGCTTAGTCAGGGATCAGCCCCAGCATTTT
TRBD2 | . | TRBJ2-3 | TRBV18 | CASSHSGSSADTQYF | TGTGCCAGCTCACATAGCGGGAGTAGCGCAGATACGCAGTATTTT
TRBD2 | . | TRBJ2-1 | TRBV12-5 | CASGKTSGPVGNEQFF | TGTGCTAGTGGTAAAACTAGCGGGCCGGTCGGCAATGAGCAGTTCTTC
TRBD1 | . | TRBJ2-7 | TRBV10-3 | CASTGTGDGEQYF | TGTGCCAGTACCGGGACAGGGGACGGCGAGCAGTACTTC
TRBD1 | . | TRBJ2-1 | TRBV7-2 | CASSLARQGEEFF | TGTGCCAGCAGCTTAGCGAGACAGGGTGAGGAGTTCTTC
TRBD1 | once | TRBJ1-1 | TRBV5-1 | CASSFLTGAATEAFF | TGCGCCAGCTCTTTCCTGACAGGGGCGGCCACTGAAGCTTTCTTT
. | . | TRBJ1-6 | TRBV5-4 | CASSGPDSYNSPLHF | TGTGCCAGCAGCGGTCCGGACTCCTATAATTCACCCCTCCACTTT
. | . | TRBJ2-3 | TRBV10-3 | CAISESLTDTQYF | TGTGCCATCAGTGAGAGCTTGACAGATACGCAGTATTTT
. | . | TRBJ2-5 | TRBV5-4 | CASSLASGRGETQYF | TGTGCCAGCAGCTTGGCTAGCGGCAGGGGAGAGACCCAGTACTTC
. | . | TRBJ2-5 | TRBV28 | CASSPGTQETQYF | TGTGCCAGCAGTCCGGGCACACAAGAGACCCAGTACTTC
. | . | TRBJ1-6 | TRBV6-6 | CASSGRTVYNSPLHF | TGTGCCAGCAGCGGAAGGACAGTCTATAATTCACCCCTCCACTTT
TRBD2 | . | TRBJ2-2 | TRBV10-3 | CAITGTREPGELFF | TGTGCCATCACCGGGACTAGGGAACCCGGGGAGCTGTTTTTT
. | . | TRBJ2-7 | TRBV5-1 | CASSLGTGAISYEQYF | TGCGCCAGCAGCTTGGGAACGGGAGCGATCTCCTACGAGCAGTACTTC
. | . | TRBJ1-1 | TRBV5-6 | CASSSGQLMNTEAFF | TGTGCCAGCAGCTCCGGACAGTTGATGAACACTGAAGCTTTCTTT
. | once | TRBJ2-5 | TRBV2 | CASSGDGQETQYF | TGTGCCAGCAGTGGGGACGGACAAGAGACCCAGTACTTC
. | once | TRBJ2-6 | TRBV5-8 | CASSQRPVLSDGANVLTF | TGTGCCAGCAGTCAACGGCCGGTCCTATCCGATGGGGCCAACGTCCTGACTTTC
. | . | TRBJ2-2 | TRBV5-6 | CASSLRAGNTGELFF | TGTGCCAGCAGCTTAAGGGCCGGGAACACCGGGGAGCTGTTTTTT